The clone carrying this T cell receptor (beta chain) appeared a few times. Its antigen is currently unknown. The entry originates in a study of CD8 T cells in ankylosing spondylitis. Points from the study as a whole: In ankylosing spondylitis blood, a motif of about eight highly homologous TCR beta variants appeared characteristic. The authors reported significant enrichment of disease-linked clones in matched ankylosing spondylitis synovial fluid. Past research had described some motif variants in reactive arthritis synovial fluid and blood.

The CDR3 has 13 residues. Germline CDR1 is SQVTM and CDR2 is ANQGSEA. TCRdb re-called the 5' RACE reads through MiXCR, storing one row per CDR3 protein. The sample carries 200,000 to 250,000 distinct CDR3 sequences, 25% to 30% recorded once. Source material: blood, either unsorted or a sorted T cell fraction (not recorded which). The origin of this receptor is a male donor with ankylosing spondylitis or in good health (not recorded which). The chain carries TRBV29-1 and TRBJ2-3; unclear D gene. The DNA for the CDR3 is TGCAGTATGGGTGGGCACTTCACAGATACGCAGTATTTT. Protein sequence: CSMGGHFTDTQYF.